Below, one T cell receptor beta chain is given with its context. The target antigen is unknown. These data are taken from a study of graft-versus-host responses after intestinal transplantation. Study as a whole: Transplants given to recipients were multivisceral, liver-intestinal, or isolated intestinal. Following induction with anti-thymocyte globulin, all recipients were given tacrolimus and steroids for two to four years. Study results and caveats: GvH clones were identified in recipient marrow, with some first appearing in ileum or blood.

The protocol was immunoSEQ multiplex PCR, while the TCRdb copy is restricted to in-frame clones and leaves out a portion. Of tens of thousands of clones in the sample, 90% to 95% were seen once. This CDR3 contains 15 residues. In germline, CDR1 is MNHNS, CDR2 SASEGT. The germline V and J ends were trimmed by 7 bases and 2 bases, with 15 bases remaining between them. The chain carries TRBV6-1 and TRBJ1-3; D is possibly TRBD1 (5 bases). The input for sequencing was PBMCs, taken about 800 days after a first intestinal transplant, on the day of a second. The receptor's source is a human patient who received an intestinal transplant, so some T cells may come from the graft donor. As DNA, the CDR3 is TGTGCCAGCAAAACTCAGGGTCTGCCTGGAAACACCATATATTTT. Protein: CASKTQGLPGNTIYF.